This T cell receptor (beta chain) was identified in a study of T-cell reconstitution after alpha-beta-depleted transplantation in children. Researchers prepared the TCRbeta library using unique molecular identifiers, the study reports. TCRdb re-analysed the PCR reads in MiXCR, keeping a single row per CDR3 protein. The sample yields approximately 630,000 distinct CDR3 sequences, under 15% seen once. There are many counts of this clonotype. Its antigen is as yet unknown. Points from the study as a whole: Recipient T cells and thymic progenitors that survived gave rise to the high TCRbeta diversity observed at day 60 in some patients. At around two months after transplant, the alpha-beta T cells were reportedly derived from several hundred expanded clones that came from non-depleted graft cells. T cells produced anew were the main source of T-cell counts and diversity one year after transplant.

CDR3 length equals 11 residues. V gave up 4 bases and J gave up 5 bases, with 5 bases separating them. Germline V gene lookup returns CDR1 MNHEY and CDR2 SVGAGI. The sequence derives from a girl aged 2 to 9 with congenital amegakaryocytic thrombocytopenia, due to receive a stem cell transplant. The chain joins TRBV6-5 to TRBJ1-2; D unresolved. The sample in question was PBMCs, obtained before TCRalphabeta/CD19-depleted stem cell transplant. CDR3 in DNA: TGTGCCAGCAGTTCAGAATATGGCTACACCTTC. It translates to CASSSEYGYTF.